Detailed here is one T cell receptor (beta chain). One entry per CDR3 protein results from TCRdb running MiXCR on the reads. The sample yields approximately 170,000 distinct CDR3 sequences, over 15% seen once. The record originates from a study of T cell repertoires in cytomegalovirus infection. The CDR3 has 16 residues. The germline gives CDR1 MNHEY, CDR2 SVGAGI. Losses at the gene ends were 5 bases for V and 0 bases for J; bases not matched to a gene: 2. The TCR comes from a human donor in good health (CMV status not recorded). Some clones in this sample may be carry-over from other donors' samples. J is TRBJ2-2 and V is TRBV6-5; TRBD1 agrees at 11 bases. Source material: CD8+ T cells from PBMCs. CDR3 in DNA: TGTGCCAGCAGTCAGGGACAGGGGGCGAACACCGGGGAGCTGTTTTTT. This encodes CASSQGQGANTGELFF.